Listed below are T cell receptor beta chains from one sample, sequenced in a study of blood T cell repertoires in COVID-19. Generated by immunoSEQ multiplex PCR, the TCRdb table keeps only in-frame clones and is missing some. The sample has 200,000 to 250,000 clones, around 83% seen once; the top ten hold 8% to 9%. Sequenced: peripheral blood. The receptor set was obtained from a woman of 80 years or more with COVID-19, enrolled during active disease. CDR3s leave out the opening cysteine and the closing phenylalanine or tryptophan.

CDR3 protein: ASSWGQVTNTEAF; J gene: TRBJ1-1; V gene: TRBV5-6
CDR3 protein: ATRSGGQLTGELF; J gene: TRBJ2-2; V gene: TRBV24-1
CDR3 protein: ASSSGVGANVLT; J gene: TRBJ2-6; V gene: TRBV5-1
CDR3 protein: ASTVRQGSNQPQH; J gene: TRBJ1-5; V gene: TRBV5-8
CDR3 protein: ASREAYEGELF; J gene: TRBJ2-2; V gene: TRBV2
CDR3 protein: SVEWSGSYGYT; J gene: TRBJ1-2; V gene: TRBV29-1
CDR3 protein: AWRTGRTAKAF; J gene: TRBJ1-1; V gene: TRBV30
CDR3 protein: ASRTGPVAQY; J gene: TRBJ2-3; V gene: TRBV12-3/TRBV12-4
CDR3 protein: SVAGAVGTEAF; J gene: TRBJ1-1; V gene: TRBV29-1
CDR3 protein: ASSPGAEVNQPQH; J gene: TRBJ1-5; V gene: TRBV18
CDR3 protein: ASRDRANYGYT; J gene: TRBJ1-2; V gene: TRBV10-2
CDR3 protein: ASSLRRGLRSGNEQF; J gene: TRBJ2-1; V gene: TRBV7-8
CDR3 protein: ASSLLGWGQGGEKLF; J gene: TRBJ1-4; V gene: TRBV28
CDR3 protein: ASSLLATNTGELF; J gene: TRBJ2-2; V gene: TRBV5-1
CDR3 protein: ASSPIRDTYNEQF; J gene: TRBJ2-1; V gene: TRBV6-6
CDR3 protein: ASSLRLGGTEAF; J gene: TRBJ1-1; V gene: TRBV5-1
CDR3 protein: ASRLPEQGAYSNQPQH; J gene: TRBJ1-5; V gene: TRBV28
CDR3 protein: ASSRDLTSGYNEQF; J gene: TRBJ2-1; V gene: TRBV5-1
CDR3 protein: ASSPLSTGVREQY; J gene: TRBJ2-7; V gene: TRBV6-6
CDR3 protein: ASSLGGGRVDTEAF; J gene: TRBJ1-1; V gene: TRBV28
CDR3 protein: ASSLSYEQY; J gene: TRBJ2-7; V gene: TRBV7-2
CDR3 protein: ASSLAPRGRNTEAF; J gene: TRBJ1-1; V gene: TRBV5-5
CDR3 protein: ASRTGTSGGNSRETQY; J gene: TRBJ2-5; V gene: TRBV2
CDR3 protein: ASSPGLTNTEAF; J gene: TRBJ1-1; V gene: TRBV18
CDR3 protein: ASAALAESSYEQY; J gene: TRBJ2-7; V gene: TRBV5-1
CDR3 protein: ASSPDPYVLAGSTDTQY; J gene: TRBJ2-3; V gene: TRBV9
CDR3 protein: ASSLSHGAEAF; J gene: TRBJ1-1; V gene: TRBV7-8
CDR3 protein: ASSDQGENQPQH; J gene: TRBJ1-5; V gene: TRBV10-2
CDR3 protein: ASRLAGGLYNEQF; J gene: TRBJ2-1; V gene: TRBV5-6
CDR3 protein: SVGDREAQPQH; J gene: TRBJ1-5; V gene: TRBV29-1
CDR3 protein: ASSRLQGHYGYT; J gene: TRBJ1-2; V gene: TRBV27
CDR3 protein: ASSQFTDQPQH; J gene: TRBJ1-5; V gene: TRBV16
CDR3 protein: ASSPDRDNEEKLF; J gene: TRBJ1-4; V gene: TRBV18
CDR3 protein: ASSPGQDPDSPLH; J gene: TRBJ1-6; V gene: TRBV18
CDR3 protein: ASSHPTDSNYGYT; J gene: TRBJ1-2; V gene: TRBV4-2
CDR3 protein: ASSSPAGTQY; J gene: TRBJ2-3; V gene: TRBV7-3
CDR3 protein: ASSSLSINSGNTIY; J gene: TRBJ1-3; V gene: TRBV28
CDR3 protein: AWRAPNLKETQY; J gene: TRBJ2-5; V gene: TRBV30
CDR3 protein: AWSVGGNNQPQH; J gene: TRBJ1-5; V gene: TRBV30
CDR3 protein: ASSWTSGSGADTQY; J gene: TRBJ2-3; V gene: TRBV5-4
CDR3 protein: ASSLGRQGKGYGYT; J gene: TRBJ1-2; V gene: TRBV11-2
CDR3 protein: ASSSGDRGTQY; J gene: TRBJ2-3; V gene: TRBV11-2
CDR3 protein: ASSQQGTDTQY; J gene: TRBJ2-3; V gene: TRBV6-6
CDR3 protein: ASSLGGRRTDTQY; J gene: TRBJ2-3; V gene: TRBV7-3
CDR3 protein: ASSRDRGQAF; J gene: TRBJ1-1; V gene: TRBV5-1